This TCR beta chain emerged from a study of T cell repertoires in cytomegalovirus infection. Study-level results: People with CMV and the relevant HLA were identified by cumulative public TCR beta family frequency. What dominated the ex vivo response were HLA-C-restricted CMV-specific TCR beta clonotypes.

One entry per CDR3 protein results from TCRdb running MiXCR on the reads. This sample has around 200,000 distinct CDR3 sequences; about 18% occur once, and the top ten carry under 30%. V lost 4 bases and J lost 5, with 8 bases in between. Germline CDR1 is MNHEY and CDR2 is SVGEGT. The CDR3 is made up of 12 amino acids. With respect to this clonotype: The antigen is unknown.

What was sequenced was CD8+ T cells from PBMCs. The chain is built from TRBV6-2 or TRBV6-3 and TRBJ1-1, with a weak D call TRBD1 (5 bases). The sequence derives from a human donor in good health (CMV status not recorded). Some clones in this sample may be carry-over from other donors' samples. DNA of the CDR3: TGTGCCAGCAGTTCAGGGATGACTGAAGCTTTCTTT. Amino acid sequence: CASSSGMTEAFF.